This is a list of T cell receptor beta chains from one sample in a study of T-cell memory formation after mild COVID-19. TCRdb re-derived calls from the 5' RACE reads in MiXCR, one entry per CDR3 protein. The sample holds about 360,000 distinct CDR3 sequences, under 15% seen once. Sequencing was performed on PBMCs or a T cell subset sorted from them (not recorded which). These receptors all stem from a man aged 18 to 29 who had mild COVID-19 (a few samples of this study predate the infection). Cell type and time point are not known. CDR3s include the opening cysteine and the closing phenylalanine or tryptophan. Each record gives: D gene, J gene, clone size, V gene, CDR3 DNA, CDR3 protein. A D gene is named only where the DNA matches it firmly. The size field is filled for only some rows; it gives once, few, many or a size class.

d_gene: .; j_gene: TRBJ2-3; abundance: few; v_gene: TRBV9; CDR3nt: TGTGCCAGCAGCCAATCAAAAGTACAGGAGAGCACAGATACGCAGTATTTT; CDR3aa: CASSQSKVQESTDTQYF
d_gene: TRBD1; j_gene: TRBJ2-3; abundance: few; v_gene: TRBV20-1; CDR3nt: TGCAGTGCTAGAGATTCAGGGGGCGGAGATACGCAGTATTTT; CDR3aa: CSARDSGGGDTQYF
d_gene: .; j_gene: TRBJ2-2; abundance: few; v_gene: TRBV18; CDR3nt: TGTGCCAGCTCACTGAGCTCCCGCAACACCGGGGAGCTGTTTTTT; CDR3aa: CASSLSSRNTGELFF
d_gene: TRBD2; j_gene: TRBJ2-1; abundance: .; v_gene: TRBV7-3; CDR3nt: TGTGCCAGCAGCCCCCCGGGGGGGCGACAGTACAATGAGCAGTTCTTC; CDR3aa: CASSPPGGRQYNEQFF
d_gene: .; j_gene: TRBJ1-5; abundance: .; v_gene: TRBV10-3; CDR3nt: TGTGCCATCAGTGAGTGGGACCGGCGAACACAGCCCCAGCATTTT; CDR3aa: CAISEWDRRTQPQHF
d_gene: TRBD2; j_gene: TRBJ2-1; abundance: .; v_gene: TRBV5-1; CDR3nt: TGCGCCAGCAGCTACAATCGGGGGGGCTTCACCTCCTACAATGAGCAGTTCTTC; CDR3aa: CASSYNRGGFTSYNEQFF
d_gene: .; j_gene: TRBJ2-5; abundance: few; v_gene: TRBV5-1; CDR3nt: TGCGCCAGCAGCACGGGGACTGCTGGGAAAGAGACCCAGTACTTC; CDR3aa: CASSTGTAGKETQYF
d_gene: .; j_gene: TRBJ2-5; abundance: few; v_gene: TRBV10-3; CDR3nt: TGTGCCATCAGTGAGGCCAGGGTCCAAGAGACCCAGTACTTC; CDR3aa: CAISEARVQETQYF
d_gene: TRBD2; j_gene: TRBJ2-4; abundance: many; v_gene: TRBV29-1; CDR3nt: TGCAGCGTTGCGGTGGGGGGGGATATTCAGTACTTC; CDR3aa: CSVAVGGDIQYF
d_gene: .; j_gene: TRBJ1-5; abundance: few; v_gene: TRBV12-3/TRBV12-4; CDR3nt: TGTGCCAGCAGTGAGTTTGGTAGTACCCAGCCCCAGCATTTT; CDR3aa: CASSEFGSTQPQHF
d_gene: TRBD2; j_gene: TRBJ2-7; abundance: .; v_gene: TRBV12-3/TRBV12-4; CDR3nt: TGTGCCAGCAGTTTAGCTTTGACTAGCGGGGCCGGGTACGAGCAGTACTTC; CDR3aa: CASSLALTSGAGYEQYF